This T cell receptor (beta chain) appears in the sequencing data of a study of cytomegalovirus exposure and HLA in healthy donors. PCR primers comprised 60 Vbeta and 13 Jbeta primers. Method: immunoSEQ multiplex PCR; TCRdb's copy keeps in-frame clones and lacks some. The table has hundreds of thousands of clones, 70% to 85% seen once; the top ten hold 0.5% to 0.7%. Germline CDR1 reads LGHNA; CDR2 reads YSLEER. V lost 6 bases and J lost 4, with 6 bases in between. The CDR3 covers 12 residues. This receptor was obtained from a woman aged 40 to 49 in good health and CMV-seronegative. The rearrangement uses TRBV4-3 and TRBJ1-4; D remains unclear. Specimen: PBMCs. The CDR3 here is CASSSVNEKLFF. The CDR3 DNA reads TGCGCCAGCAGTTCAGTTAATGAAAAACTGTTTTTT.